A selection of T cell receptor beta chains follows, all from one sample in a study of blood T cell repertoires in COVID-19. TCRdb's copy holds only in-frame clones and misses some; the assay was immunoSEQ multiplex PCR. Of under 450,000 clones listed, about 88% are singletons. The specimen sequenced was peripheral blood. The receptor set was obtained from a woman aged 55 to 70 with COVID-19, enrolled during active disease. Both conserved end residues are part of each CDR3. The D gene is left open where the match is weak. Clone size is shown for a subset of rows, as once, few, many or a class of expanded clone.

TRBD2	NA	TRBV6-2/TRBV6-3	TRBJ2-1	TGTGCCAGCAGTCCCAGCATAGCGGGGAACTCGCTGGAGAATGAGCAGTTCTTC	CASSPSIAGNSLENEQFF
NA	NA	TRBV6-5	TRBJ1-2	TGTGCCAGCAGCCACCGCGGGAGCGATGGCTACACCTTC	CASSHRGSDGYTF
TRBD2	NA	TRBV3-1/TRBV3-2	TRBJ2-1	TGTGCCAGCAGAACAGCGGGGAATGAGCAGTTCTTC	CASRTAGNEQFF
TRBD2	NA	TRBV7-3	TRBJ2-2	TGTGCCAGCAGCCCTCGGACTAGCGGGAGCGGGGAGCTGTTTTTT	CASSPRTSGSGELFF
TRBD1	NA	TRBV7-2	TRBJ1-4	TGTGCCAGCAGCTTGACAGGGGGAACTAATGAAAAACTGTTTTTT	CASSLTGGTNEKLFF
TRBD1	NA	TRBV5-4	TRBJ1-2	TGTGCCAGCAGCCCACTTCAGGGGGCGGACTATGGCTACACCTTC	CASSPLQGADYGYTF
TRBD1	NA	TRBV5-1	TRBJ1-1	TGCGCCAGCAGCATCCGGACAGGTTACACTGAAGCTTTCTTT	CASSIRTGYTEAFF
TRBD1	NA	TRBV14	TRBJ1-4	TGTGCCAGCAGCTCCAGACAGGGGGCAACTAATGAAAAACTGTTTTTT	CASSSRQGATNEKLFF
NA	NA	TRBV5-4	TRBJ1-1	TGTGCCAGCAGCTTGAGTGGGGGCGACACTGAAGCTTTCTTT	CASSLSGGDTEAFF
NA	NA	TRBV5-4	TRBJ1-6	TGTGCCAGCAGCTTGAGCGGGTATAATTCACCCCTCCACTTT	CASSLSGYNSPLHF
NA	NA	TRBV11-2	TRBJ1-1	TGTGCCAGCAACTTAGTCGAGGGGAACACTGAAGCTTTCTTT	CASNLVEGNTEAFF
TRBD1	NA	TRBV6-5	TRBJ1-1	TGTGCCAGCAGGTCCGGGACAGGGGGTTCGACTGAAGCTTTCTTT	CASRSGTGGSTEAFF
NA	NA	TRBV10-3	TRBJ1-5	TGTGCCATCGCTCCCAGTGGGGGGATATGGCAGCCCCAGCATTTT	CAIAPSGGIWQPQHF
NA	NA	TRBV7-9	TRBJ2-7	TGTGCCAGCAGCCATCGCAGGGGAAACTACGAGCAGTACTTC	CASSHRRGNYEQYF
TRBD2	NA	TRBV25-1	TRBJ2-3	TGTGCCAGCAGTGAATCGGGGGGGAGGGATACGCAGTATTTT	CASSESGGRDTQYF
NA	NA	TRBV10-3	TRBJ1-1	TGTGCCATCAGCGGACAGAACATCATGAACACTGAAGCTTTCTTT	CAISGQNIMNTEAFF
TRBD1	NA	TRBV27	TRBJ1-6	TGTGCCAGCAGTTTTTCCCGGGGACAGGGATTTTCCTCACCCCTCCACTTT	CASSFSRGQGFSSPLHF
NA	NA	TRBV4-1	TRBJ1-2	TGCGCCAGCAGCCAAGAGAGTCGGGATTCTCTCTACACCTTC	CASSQESRDSLYTF
NA	NA	TRBV7-8	TRBJ1-2	TGTGCCAGCAGCTTAGGGGCTCGGCAGTACGGCTACACCTTC	CASSLGARQYGYTF
NA	NA	TRBV21-1	TRBJ1-2	TGTGCCAGCAGCAAAAGAGGCAGGGGGAACTATGGCTACACCTTC	CASSKRGRGNYGYTF
NA	NA	TRBV3-1/TRBV3-2	TRBJ2-3	TGTGCCAGCAGCCAAGATTCCGCGATCTACACAGATACGCAGTATTTT	CASSQDSAIYTDTQYF
TRBD2	once	TRBV5-6	TRBJ2-3	TGTGCCAGCAGCTTGATTAGCGGGGGAGCCTTTAACACAGATACGCAGTATTTT	CASSLISGGAFNTDTQYF
TRBD1	NA	TRBV29-1	TRBJ1-2	TGCAGCGTCACGAGGGACAGCGCTAACTATGGCTACACCTTC	CSVTRDSANYGYTF
NA	NA	TRBV27	TRBJ2-5	TGTGCCAGCGGGTACAGAGAGACCCAGTACTTC	CASGYRETQYF
TRBD1	few	TRBV19	TRBJ2-7	TGTGCCAGTAGTAGACAGGGAATAGGGGAGCAGTACTTC	CASSRQGIGEQYF
TRBD1	NA	TRBV2	TRBJ2-7	TGTGCCTCGGATGAGGGGGACAGGGAAACCTACGAGCAGTACTTC	CASDEGDRETYEQYF
TRBD2	once	TRBV19	TRBJ2-1	TGTGCCAGTAGTTCCTCTAGCGGGGGGGCCAGCAATGAGCAGTTCTTC	CASSSSSGGASNEQFF
TRBD2	NA	TRBV4-2	TRBJ2-7	TGTGCCAGCAGCCAAGAGGGACGGGGGGACTACGAGCAGTACTTC	CASSQEGRGDYEQYF
TRBD1	NA	TRBV5-8	TRBJ2-7	TGTGCCAGCAGCTTACCGGGACAGGGGCGGCACGAGCAGTACTTC	CASSLPGQGRHEQYF
NA	NA	TRBV6-2/TRBV6-3	TRBJ1-6	TGTGCCAGCAGCGGGAGCCCCCAGCGGTTTAAGAATTCACCCCTCCACTTT	CASSGSPQRFKNSPLHF
TRBD1	NA	TRBV27	TRBJ2-5	TGTGCCAGCAGACTCCTCGGGACAGTGGCTGGAGGAGAGACCCAGTACTTC	CASRLLGTVAGGETQYF
NA	NA	TRBV5-1	TRBJ1-1	TGCGCCAGCAGCCGCGACACGTTTGAAGCTTTCTTT	CASSRDTFEAFF
TRBD2	NA	TRBV7-9	TRBJ2-5	TGTGCCAGCAGCTTAGGACTAGCGGGGGGTGCAGGGGAGACCCAGTACTTC	CASSLGLAGGAGETQYF
TRBD1	NA	TRBV3-1/TRBV3-2	TRBJ2-2	TGTGCCAGCACCATAAGGGGGCGGCACAGTGTAGGCGGGGAGCTGTTTTTT	CASTIRGRHSVGGELFF
TRBD2	NA	TRBV29-1	TRBJ2-1	TGCAGCGTTGAAGTGTTAGCGGGGGCGAGCAATGAGCAGTTCTTC	CSVEVLAGASNEQFF
NA	NA	TRBV12-3/TRBV12-4	TRBJ1-2	TGTGCCAGCAGCCTAACCATAAACTATGGCTACACCTTC	CASSLTINYGYTF
TRBD1	NA	TRBV18	TRBJ1-2	TGTGCCAGCTCACCCGGGGCACAGGGGTTCTATGGCTACACCTTC	CASSPGAQGFYGYTF
TRBD1	once	TRBV7-2	TRBJ2-5	TGTGCCAGCAGCTTAGACGGGACAGCGACCCAGACCCAGTACTTC	CASSLDGTATQTQYF
TRBD2	NA	TRBV4-2	TRBJ2-1	TGTGCCAGCAGCCAAGACGGGGGGGGCTCCTACAATGAGCAGTTCTTC	CASSQDGGGSYNEQFF
TRBD1	NA	TRBV23-1	TRBJ1-1	TGCGCCAGCAGGACAGGGATAGGCACTGAAGCTTTCTTT	CASRTGIGTEAFF
NA	NA	TRBV2	TRBJ2-7	TGTGCCAGCAGTGAGCGGGGAAGTGTCTACGAGCAGTACTTC	CASSERGSVYEQYF